What follows is one T cell receptor beta chain and its context. The source of the sample is a study of cytomegalovirus exposure and HLA in healthy donors. With 60 Vbeta and 13 Jbeta primers, the PCR was carried out. Clones were read by immunoSEQ multiplex PCR, and TCRdb kept only the in-frame ones, dropping some. The data show over 200,000 clones, about 72% seen once. This CDR3 is 14 amino acids long. Trimming shortened V by 0 bases and J by 2 bases, and 6 bases separated the two germline ends. Looked up from germline, CDR1 is SGDLS and CDR2 is YYNGEE. The sequenced material came from PBMCs. This receptor was identified in a male donor in good health and CMV-seronegative. The chain is built from TRBV9 and TRBJ1-3; no reliable D call. CDR3 loop: CASSVGGAGNTIYF. The CDR3 DNA sequence: TGTGCCAGCAGCGTAGGCGGGGCTGGAAACACCATATATTTT.